A selection of T cell receptor beta chains follows, all from one sample in a study of T cell repertoires in cytomegalovirus infection. TCRdb re-analysed the reads in MiXCR, keeping a single row per CDR3 protein. The table shows about 260,000 distinct CDR3 sequences, with roughly 15% occurring only once. Sequenced input: PBMCs. Receptors originate from a human donor in good health (CMV status not recorded). Some clones in this sample may be carry-over from other donors' samples. The CDR3 runs from the conserved cysteine through the conserved F or W. The D gene is left open where the match is weak. Only some rows state a clone size, as once, few, many or a class for expanded clones.

>NA|TRBJ1-2|NA|TRBV9|15
CASSGAGQPGYGYTF
TGTGCCAGCAGCGGCGCAGGGCAGCCGGGCTATGGCTACACCTTC
>NA|TRBJ1-5|NA|TRBV20-1|13
CSAIQGSNQPQHF
TGCAGTGCTATACAGGGAAGCAATCAGCCCCAGCATTTT
>few|TRBJ2-4|TRBD2|TRBV7-9|19
CASSSWLADASDGKNIQYF
TGTGCCAGCAGCTCTTGGCTAGCGGACGCCTCGGACGGCAAAAACATTCAGTACTTC
>many|TRBJ1-1|TRBD1|TRBV7-2|15
CASSRDRAVNTEAFF
TGTGCCAGCAGCCGCGACAGGGCTGTGAACACTGAAGCTTTCTTT
>few|TRBJ2-3|NA|TRBV18|13
CASSPLLTDTQYF
TGTGCCAGCTCCCCCCTTCTCACAGATACGCAGTATTTT
>many|TRBJ2-7|TRBD2|TRBV6-6|15
CASSSRLAGGNEQYF
TGTGCCAGCAGTTCCCGACTAGCGGGAGGCAACGAGCAGTACTTC
>many|TRBJ2-1|NA|TRBV7-3|14
CASSASSSYNEQFF
TGTGCCAGCAGCGCATCTAGCTCCTACAATGAGCAGTTCTTC
>few|TRBJ2-7|TRBD2|TRBV4-1|16
CASSEPGLAGGHEQYF
TGCGCCAGCAGCGAACCGGGACTAGCGGGGGGGCACGAGCAGTACTTC
>NA|TRBJ2-2|TRBD2|TRBV19|17
CASSPPTAAGGTGELFF
TGTGCCAGTAGTCCCCCGACTGCGGCGGGAGGAACCGGGGAGCTGTTTTTT
>many|TRBJ1-5|NA|TRBV7-9|14
CASSLAGNNQPQHF
TGTGCCAGCAGCTTAGCTGGAAACAATCAGCCCCAGCATTTT
>NA|TRBJ2-1|TRBD2|TRBV4-3|17
CASSQEWTSGREGEQFF
TGCGCCAGCAGCCAAGAATGGACTAGCGGGAGGGAAGGAGAGCAGTTCTTC
>many|TRBJ1-4|NA|TRBV5-5|16
CASSGQGGGRREKLFF
TGTGCCAGCAGCGGTCAAGGTGGGGGGCGCCGAGAAAAACTGTTTTTT
>NA|TRBJ2-1|TRBD2|TRBV6-2/TRBV6-3|15
CASNLLAGGGDEQFF
TGTGCCAGCAATTTATTAGCGGGAGGAGGCGATGAGCAGTTCTTC
>few|TRBJ2-3|NA|TRBV20-1|13
CSARRWETDTQYF
TGCAGTGCTAGGAGATGGGAAACAGATACGCAGTATTTT
>many|TRBJ1-5|NA|TRBV5-6|16
CASSWRGSTSNQPQHF
TGTGCCAGCAGCTGGCGGGGGAGTACTAGCAATCAGCCCCAGCATTTT
>NA|TRBJ2-1|TRBD2|TRBV24-1|15
CASRLYQGGRNEQFF
TGTGCCAGCCGTTTATACCAGGGAGGGAGGAATGAGCAGTTCTTC
>NA|TRBJ2-7|NA|TRBV6-1|15
CASSPVVHASYEPYF
TGTGCCAGCAGCCCAGTCGTCCACGCCTCCTACGAGCCGTACTTC
>once|TRBJ1-1|NA|TRBV7-3|13
CACSLNTYTEAFF
TGTGCCTGCAGCCTAAACACGTACACTGAAGCTTTCTTT
>many|TRBJ2-7|TRBD2|TRBV29-1|14
CSVEDGTSRYEQYF
TGCAGCGTTGAAGATGGGACTAGCAGATACGAGCAGTACTTC
>many|TRBJ2-7|NA|TRBV7-6|12
CASSSLGGEQYF
TGTGCCAGCAGCTCGTTGGGCGGGGAGCAGTACTTC
>few|TRBJ2-4|NA|TRBV2|12
CASSEHPNIQYF
TGTGCCAGCAGTGAGCACCCAAACATTCAGTACTTC
>few|TRBJ2-2|TRBD2|TRBV19|15
CASTQTGGNTGELFF
TGTGCCAGTACGCAGACGGGAGGAAACACCGGGGAGCTGTTTTTT
>many|TRBJ1-5|NA|TRBV27|17
CASARGQLGNSNQPQHF
TGTGCCAGCGCTCGGGGGCAGCTTGGGAATAGCAATCAGCCCCAGCATTTT
>NA|TRBJ2-4|NA|TRBV4-2|16
CASSQVPSGTQNIQYF
TGTGCCAGCAGCCAAGTGCCAAGTGGGACCCAAAACATTCAGTACTTC
>many|TRBJ2-1|TRBD1|TRBV12-5|13
CASGHTGGNEQFF
TGTGCTAGTGGGCACACAGGGGGCAATGAGCAGTTCTTC
>many|TRBJ1-5|NA|TRBV6-2/TRBV6-3|15
CASSPFGGGNQPQHF
TGTGCCAGCAGCCCCTTTGGAGGAGGCAATCAGCCCCAGCATTTT
>few|TRBJ2-3|NA|TRBV7-2|14
CASSSWSNTDTQYF
TGTGCCAGCAGCTCGTGGAGTAACACAGATACGCAGTATTTT
>few|TRBJ1-3|NA|TRBV5-5|15
CASSLAMRSGNTIYF
TGTGCCAGCAGCCTCGCCATGCGCTCTGGAAACACCATATATTTT
>few|TRBJ2-2|NA|TRBV6-6|15
CASSPGTVDTGELFF
TGTGCCAGCAGCCCCGGGACGGTTGACACCGGGGAGCTGTTTTTT
>NA|TRBJ2-7|TRBD2|TRBV2|16
CASSGTSGSSSYEQYF
TGTGCCAGCAGCGGGACTAGCGGATCCTCCTCCTACGAGCAGTACTTC
>many|TRBJ1-1|NA|TRBV7-2|12
CASSPPAPEAFF
TGTGCCAGCAGCCCCCCCGCCCCTGAAGCTTTCTTT
>NA|TRBJ2-5|TRBD2|TRBV20-1|14
CSARGLAGAQTQYF
TGCAGTGCACGGGGACTAGCGGGTGCTCAGACCCAGTACTTC
>NA|TRBJ2-7|NA|TRBV2|12
CASSGAPYEQYF
TGTGCCAGCAGCGGGGCTCCCTACGAGCAGTACTTC
>many|TRBJ2-3|NA|TRBV14|12
CASSPSQNTQYF
TGTGCCAGCAGTCCATCACAGAATACGCAGTATTTT
>NA|TRBJ1-1|NA|TRBV19|12
CASSVGDTEAFF
TGTGCCAGTAGTGTAGGGGACACTGAAGCTTTCTTT
>NA|TRBJ1-1|NA|TRBV28|13
CASSLPGGREAFF
TGTGCCAGCAGTTTACCGGGGGGACGAGAAGCTTTCTTT
>many|TRBJ2-2|TRBD2|TRBV6-1|15
CASSLGLFNTGELFF
TGTGCCAGCAGTCTGGGACTATTTAATACCGGGGAGCTGTTTTTT
>many|TRBJ2-7|NA|TRBV7-2|13
CASSLVSIAEQYF
TGTGCCAGCAGCTTGGTCAGCATAGCCGAGCAGTACTTC
>many|TRBJ1-4|NA|TRBV4-1|15
CASSQGEGLNEKLFF
TGCGCCAGCAGCCAGGGTGAGGGGTTGAATGAAAAACTGTTTTTT
>few|TRBJ1-1|TRBD1|TRBV2|14
CAGRTGQVNTEAFF
TGTGCCGGCCGGACAGGGCAGGTGAACACTGAAGCTTTCTTT
>NA|TRBJ2-3|NA|TRBV7-2|16
CASSALTGVAADTQYF
TGTGCCAGCAGCGCCCTTACCGGGGTTGCGGCAGATACGCAGTATTTT
>many|TRBJ1-2|TRBD1|TRBV10-3|15
CATGQSGQLIGGYTF
TGTGCCACCGGCCAATCGGGACAGCTGATCGGTGGCTACACCTTC
>NA|TRBJ2-2|NA|TRBV7-2|11
CASNVGGELFF
TGTGCCAGCAACGTAGGCGGGGAGCTGTTTTTT
>NA|TRBJ2-1|NA|TRBV20-1|11
CSARGGNEQFF
TGCAGTGCTAGAGGCGGCAATGAGCAGTTCTTC
>many|TRBJ1-1|NA|TRBV7-2|13
CASSPRTFTEAFF
TGTGCCAGCAGCCCACGGACCTTTACTGAAGCTTTCTTT
>few|TRBJ2-1|TRBD2|TRBV5-5|16
CASSFQRGGSYNEQFF
TGTGCCAGCAGCTTTCAGCGGGGGGGCAGCTACAATGAGCAGTTCTTC
>few|TRBJ1-2|NA|TRBV29-1|14
CSVEGVGGDYGYTF
TGCAGCGTTGAAGGAGTAGGGGGTGACTATGGCTACACCTTC
>many|TRBJ2-7|NA|TRBV7-9|12
CASSQGHYEQYF
TGTGCCAGCAGCCAGGGCCACTACGAGCAGTACTTC
>many|TRBJ1-1|NA|TRBV4-1|13
CASSPREVTEAFF
TGCGCCAGCAGCCCCAGGGAGGTCACTGAAGCTTTCTTT
>few|TRBJ1-2|TRBD1|TRBV19|22
CASSIDHPLRITPLTGDYGYTF
TGTGCCAGTAGTATAGATCACCCCCTACGGATCACCCCCTTGACAGGGGACTATGGCTACACCTTC
>NA|TRBJ1-1|NA|TRBV7-8|15
CASGAARVGTLEAFF
TGTGCCAGCGGGGCCGCCAGGGTCGGAACACTTGAAGCTTTCTTT
>few|TRBJ2-4|NA|TRBV29-1|12
CSVTNDLNIQYF
TGCAGCGTGACGAATGACCTAAACATTCAGTACTTC
>many|TRBJ2-2|NA|TRBV7-2|16
CASSPPPLGRPGELFF
TGTGCCAGCAGCCCGCCGCCACTAGGGAGACCCGGGGAGCTGTTTTTT
>few|TRBJ2-1|TRBD2|TRBV20-1|16
CSAPDPSGSTPNEQFF
TGCAGTGCTCCCGATCCTAGCGGGAGCACCCCCAATGAGCAGTTCTTC
>NA|TRBJ1-1|NA|TRBV20-1|14
CSANEGGMNTEAFF
TGCAGTGCTAACGAGGGCGGGATGAACACTGAAGCTTTCTTT
>NA|TRBJ2-3|NA|TRBV18|15
CASSPGQGTKDTQYF
TGTGCCAGCTCACCAGGGCAGGGAACGAAAGATACGCAGTATTTT
>many|TRBJ1-2|TRBD1|TRBV20-1|13
CSARLDRDGGYTF
TGCAGTGCTAGACTTGACAGGGACGGTGGCTACACCTTC
>NA|TRBJ2-5|NA|TRBV20-1|15
CSARVPSRGGETQYF
TGCAGTGCTAGAGTTCCTAGCAGAGGGGGAGAGACCCAGTACTTC
>few|TRBJ2-6|NA|TRBV29-1|14
CSVAQGSGANVLTF
TGCAGCGTAGCGCAGGGGTCTGGGGCCAACGTCCTGACTTTC